These 27 T cell receptor beta chains were sequenced from one sample in a study of T cell responses to AZD1222 COVID-19 vaccine. TCRdb's copy holds only in-frame clones and misses some; the assay was immunoSEQ multiplex PCR. The sample yields 120,000 or so clones, about 90% seen once. This sample comprised peripheral blood, obtained 28 days after the second AZD1222 dose. These receptors originate from an adult who received the AZD1222 COVID-19 vaccine.

The J gene is TRBJ1-4, the V gene TRBV6-5; D unclear. This CDR3 is 13 amino acids long. Trimming cost V 6 bases and J 8 bases, with 13 bases left between them. Looked up from germline, CDR1 is MNHEY and CDR2 is SVGAGI. The CDR3 region has the DNA TGTGCCAGCAGGGGCCCTACGGGGGAAAAACTGTTTTTT. Translation gives CASRGPTGEKLFF.

The chain uses TRBV11-2 and TRBJ2-7; TRBD1 aligns across 11 bases. The V and J ends lost 8 bases and 0 bases, in that order; junction bases with no gene match: 3. The CDR3 runs 14 residues. Germline values: CDR1 SGHAT, CDR2 FQNNGV. The CDR3 protein is CASQGTGGSYEQYF. The CDR3 DNA follows: TGTGCCAGCCAGGGGACAGGGGGCTCCTACGAGCAGTACTTC.

The rearrangement joins TRBV5-6 to TRBJ2-5; TRBD1 aligns across 10 bases. Germline V gene data show CDR1 as SGHDT and CDR2 as YYEEEE. The J segment lost 1 base and the V segment lost 2 bases, leaving 8 bases of the junction unmatched. The length of the CDR3 is 17 residues. CDR3 coding DNA: TGTGCCAGCAGCTTAGCCCGGGACAGGGGACGCCAAGAGACCCAGTACTTC. It translates to CASSLARDRGRQETQYF. The full variable domain, its missing parts supplied by reference TRBV5-6 and TRBJ2-5, is DAGVTQSPTHLIKTRGQQVTLRCSPKSGHDTVSWYQQALGQGPQFIFQYYEEEERQRGNFPDRFSGHQFPNYSSELNVNALLLGDSALYLCASSLARDRGRQETQYFGPGTRLLVL.

This rearrangement joins TRBV3-1 (or the pseudogene TRBV3-2) to TRBJ2-2; a weak D match, TRBD1 (5 bases). Germline CDR1 LGHDT, CDR2 YNNKEL (reference sequence). CDR3 length: 16 residues. V was shortened by 5 bases and J by 2 bases, with 15 bases between the two germline ends. The CDR3 loop reads CASSAQTGLNTGELFF. The DNA for the CDR3 is TGTGCCAGCAGCGCCCAAACAGGTCTCAACACCGGGGAGCTGTTTTTT.

CDR3 region: CASSWGLAGALSYNEQFF. The DNA for the CDR3 is TGTGCCAGCAGCTGGGGACTAGCGGGGGCACTCTCCTACAATGAGCAGTTCTTC. V usage is TRBV11-2 and J usage is TRBJ2-1; 14 nucleotides align to TRBD2. The CDR3 covers 18 residues. V shed 4 bases and J 0 bases; nucleotides not matched to a gene: 5. Germline values: CDR1 SGHAT, CDR2 FQNNGV.

The rearrangement joins TRBV5-5 to TRBJ1-2; a weak D match, TRBD1 (5 bases). V was cut by 0 bases and J by 7 bases, with 10 bases left in between. Germline-derived CDR1 and CDR2 are SGHKS and YYEKEE (reference sequence). The CDR3 consists of 13 residues. Here the CDR3 DNA reads TGTGCCAGCAGCTTGGAGTCAGGGCCTGGCTACACCTTC. Translating gives CASSLESGPGYTF.

The gene calls are TRBV6-1 and TRBJ1-1; D is ambiguous. Trimming took off 2 bases at V and 5 bases at J, with 21 bases between the two ends. Germline CDR1 reads MNHNS; CDR2 reads SASEGT. The length of the CDR3 is 17 residues. The CDR3 sequence: CASSERASAIVGTEAFF. The CDR3 DNA is TGTGCCAGCAGTGAAAGGGCTTCGGCAATCGTTGGGACTGAAGCTTTCTTT.

This clone was counted only a few times. The chain employs TRBV28 and TRBJ1-1; possibly TRBD1 for D (5 bases). The CDR3 length is 15 residues. Germline-derived CDR1 and CDR2 are MDHEN and SYDVKM. V lost 2 bases and J 1 base, leaving 11 bases between the germline ends. The CDR3, as DNA: TGTGCCAGCAGTTTACCTGACAGAGAGAACACTGAAGCTTTCTTT. Its protein product is CASSLPDRENTEAFF. The full variable domain, its missing parts supplied by reference TRBV28 and TRBJ1-1, is DVKVTQSSRYLVKRTGEKVFLECVQDMDHENMFWYRQDPGLGLRLIYFSYDVKMKEKGDIPEGYSVSREKKERFSLILESASTNQTSMYLCASSLPDRENTEAFFGQGTRLTVV.

The chain links TRBV3-1 (or the pseudogene TRBV3-2) to TRBJ1-1; TRBD1 matches at 8 bases. Germline V gene lookup returns CDR1 LGHDT and CDR2 YNNKEL (reference sequence). The CDR3 length is 13 residues. After removal of 0 bases from V and 11 bases from J, the junction contained 5 bases not matched to a gene. The CDR3 protein is CASSQDQGARAFF. The CDR3 DNA follows: TGTGCCAGCAGCCAAGATCAGGGGGCACGGGCTTTCTTT.

This sequence joins TRBV5-5 and TRBJ1-1; D not resolved. Trimming cost V 1 base and J 0 bases, with 7 bases left between them. The germline V gene has CDR1 SGHKS and CDR2 YYEKEE (reference sequence). The CDR3 covers 14 residues. The DNA of the CDR3 is TGTGCCAGCAGCTTGCCGCCGGTGAACACTGAAGCTTTCTTT. This encodes CASSLPPVNTEAFF.

The chain combines TRBV19 with TRBJ2-7; 8 positions agree with TRBD1. The germline V gene has CDR1 LNHDA and CDR2 SQIVND (reference sequence). CDR3 length: 14 residues. Trimming removed 3 bases from V and 6 bases from J; junction bases left unmatched: 7. The CDR3 DNA sequence: TGTGCCAGTAGTATCCGGGACAGGTTACGCGAGCAGTACTTC. Translation gives CASSIRDRLREQYF.

The V gene is TRBV28, the J gene TRBJ1-5; TRBD1 might be the D (6 bases). V was pared by 4 bases and J by 0 bases, with 16 bases between. The CDR3 has 17 residues. Germline-derived CDR1 and CDR2 are MDHEN and SYDVKM. The CDR3 loop is CASSWSGTQNSNQPQHF. The DNA of the CDR3 is TGTGCCAGCAGTTGGTCGGGGACACAGAATAGCAATCAGCCCCAGCATTTT.

The chain combines TRBV18 with TRBJ2-3; no clear D gene. V was trimmed by 4 bases and J by 1 base, leaving 6 bases between them. CDR3 length: 13 amino acids. The V gene's germline CDR1 is KGHSH and CDR2 LQKENI. For the CDR3, the DNA is TGTGCCAGCTCACAGACTCGCACAGATACGCAGTATTTT. Translating it yields CASSQTRTDTQYF.

The V call is TRBV5-1, the J call TRBJ1-1; 12 positions agree with TRBD1. The CDR3 length is 18 residues. J gave up 4 bases and V 5 bases, and 15 bases lay outside the gene matches. Germline V lookup: CDR1 SGHRS, CDR2 YFSETQ. CDR3 bases: TGCGCCAGCAGGCGAGCCCCCGGGACAGGGGGCCGGGGCACTGAAGCTTTCTTT. Its translation: CASRRAPGTGGRGTEAFF.

The chain has TRBV28 and TRBJ2-7; perhaps D is TRBD1 or TRBD2 (5 bases each). Trimming took 4 bases from V and 0 from J, leaving 13 bases between them. The CDR3 runs to 15 residues. The germline V gene has CDR1 MDHEN and CDR2 SYDVKM. CDR3 amino acids: CASSSRDESSYEQYF. DNA of the CDR3: TGTGCCAGCAGTTCCCGGGACGAAAGCTCCTACGAGCAGTACTTC. The entire variable domain, with the rest obtained from reference TRBV28 and TRBJ2-7, is as follows: DVKVTQSSRYLVKRTGEKVFLECVQDMDHENMFWYRQDPGLGLRLIYFSYDVKMKEKGDIPEGYSVSREKKERFSLILESASTNQTSMYLCASSSRDESSYEQYFGPGTRLTVT.

V gene TRBV6-1 combines with J gene TRBJ1-5, with D unclear. Germline loops: CDR1 MNHNS, CDR2 SASEGT. The V and J ends lost 7 bases and 0 bases respectively, with 22 bases between them. The CDR3 is 18 amino acids. As DNA, the CDR3 is TGTGCCAGCAATGACCGAGCAAAGCGAGAATATAGCAATCAGCCCCAGCATTTT. Its protein is CASNDRAKREYSNQPQHF.

This clone appeared a few times. V usage is TRBV3-1 (or the pseudogene TRBV3-2) and J usage is TRBJ2-7; perhaps D is TRBD1 or TRBD2 (5 bases each). Between the trimmed V and J ends, which lost 5 bases and 4 bases, there was a span of 9 bases. This CDR3 has 12 residues. Looked up from germline, CDR1 is LGHDT and CDR2 is YNNKEL (reference sequence). The CDR3 nucleotides are TGTGCCAGCAGCGGGGACGGGTACGAGCAGTACTTC. Translated, it gives CASSGDGYEQYF.

V usage is TRBV28 and J usage is TRBJ2-1, with 7 nucleotides matching TRBD1. The junction had 9 bases not matched to a gene; V was cut back by 4 bases and J by 6 bases. CDR3 length: 15 amino acids. Per the germline V gene, CDR1 is MDHEN and CDR2 is SYDVKM. The CDR3 region is CASSSTGVIFNEQFF. CDR3 DNA: TGTGCCAGCAGTTCTACAGGGGTCATATTCAATGAGCAGTTCTTC.

The CDR3 nucleotides read TGTGCCAGCAGTCGAGACACAGGAAACAATCAGCCCCAGCATTTT. Protein sequence: CASSRDTGNNQPQHF. The V and J genes are TRBV2 and TRBJ1-5; D may be TRBD1 (5 bases). The V end lost 5 bases, the J end lost 3 bases, and 14 bases lay between the germline ends. The CDR3 is 15 residues long. Germline V gives CDR1 SNHLY, CDR2 FYNNEI.

A single count supports this clone. V usage is TRBV6-5 and J usage is TRBJ1-2, with D maybe TRBD1 (5 bases). Germline CDR1 reads MNHEY; CDR2 reads SVGAGI. The CDR3 extends over 15 amino acids. The V gene lost 4 bases and the J gene lost 3 bases, with 15 bases spanning the gap. CDR3 region: CASSSPAGDHYGYTF. CDR3 DNA: TGTGCCAGCAGTTCCCCGGCGGGGGACCACTATGGCTACACCTTC.

The chain couples TRBV7-2 to TRBJ2-1; 9 bases fit TRBD1. Germline V gives CDR1 SGHTA, CDR2 FQGNSA. The CDR3 is 14 amino acids. Losses at the gene ends were 5 bases for V and 8 bases for J; bases not matched to a gene: 7. CDR3 nucleotide sequence: TGTGCCAGCAGCCGCGGACAGGGGCAGGATGAGCAGTTCTTC. This codes for CASSRGQGQDEQFF. Using reference TRBV7-2 and TRBJ2-1 for the parts outside the CDR3, the full variable domain is GAGVSQSPSNKVTEKGKDVELRCDPISGHTALYWYRQSLGQGLEFLIYFQGNSAPDKSGLPSDRFSAERTGGSVSTLTIQRTQQEDSAVYLCASSRGQGQDEQFFGPGTRLTVL.

V usage is TRBV6-5 and J usage is TRBJ2-7; possible D gene TRBD1, 5 bases. V dropped 5 bases and J dropped 2 bases, with 10 bases sitting between them. CDR3 length equals 13 residues. CDR1 is MNHEY, CDR2 SVGAGI, per germline. In DNA, the CDR3 is TGTGCCAGCAGTAAACAGGATCCCTACGAGCAGTACTTC. Translation gives CASSKQDPYEQYF.

The chain recombines TRBV27 with TRBJ2-3; D gene uncertain. V was clipped by 0 bases and J by 8 bases, with 9 bases between them. This CDR3 is built from 13 residues. The germline CDR1 and CDR2 sequences are MNHEY and SMNVEV (reference sequence). The CDR3 loop is CASSLSVIGTQYF. The CDR3 DNA reads TGTGCCAGCAGTTTATCGGTGATCGGTACGCAGTATTTT.

This chain joins TRBV2 and TRBJ2-7; TRBD1 matches at 8 bases. From germline, CDR1 is SNHLY and CDR2 FYNNEI. Trimming at V came to 8 bases and at J to 9 bases, leaving 6 bases not matched to a gene. This CDR3 region has 11 residues. The CDR3 DNA is TGTGCCAGCGCCCCAGGGGGCCGGCAGTACTTC. Translating gives CASAPGGRQYF.

The V and J genes are TRBV19 and TRBJ1-4, with TRBD1 matching 8 bases. CDR3 size: 15 residues. V trimming: 6 bases; J trimming: 3 bases; junction bases outside the gene matches: 6. The germline V gene encodes CDR1 LNHDA and CDR2 SQIVND (reference sequence). Here the CDR3 DNA reads TGTGCCAGTAGCTCACAGGGGGGGGCTAATGAAAAACTGTTTTTT. This sequence encodes CASSSQGGANEKLFF.

In this sample, this clone turned up once. This chain links TRBV29-1 with TRBJ2-7, with D tentatively TRBD1 (5 bases). Trimming pared 2 bases from V and 6 bases from J, leaving 14 bases between. The CDR3 loop spans 13 amino acids. Per the germline V gene, CDR1 is SQVTM and CDR2 is ANQGSEA. DNA of the CDR3: TGCAGCGTTGAAATTGGCAGGGTGGCCGAGCAGTACTTC. This gives the protein CSVEIGRVAEQYF.

This chain joins TRBV28 and TRBJ2-2, with D hard to call. CDR1 and CDR2 (germline): MDHEN, SYDVKM. Trimming pared 3 bases from V and 6 bases from J, leaving 8 bases between. The CDR3 runs to 13 residues. The CDR3 region is CASSFIRPGELFF. The CDR3 DNA is TGTGCCAGCAGTTTTATAAGGCCCGGGGAGCTGTTTTTT.